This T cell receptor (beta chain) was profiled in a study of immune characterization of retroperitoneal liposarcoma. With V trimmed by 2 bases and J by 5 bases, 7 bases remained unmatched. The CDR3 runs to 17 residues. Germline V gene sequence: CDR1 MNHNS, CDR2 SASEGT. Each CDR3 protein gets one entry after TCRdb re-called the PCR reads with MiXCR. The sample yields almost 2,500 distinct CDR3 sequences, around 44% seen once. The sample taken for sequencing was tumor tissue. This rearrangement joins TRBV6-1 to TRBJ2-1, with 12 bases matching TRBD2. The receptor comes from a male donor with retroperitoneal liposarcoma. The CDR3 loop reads CASSETPLAGGNNEQFF. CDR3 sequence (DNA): TGTGCCAGCAGTGAAACCCCACTAGCGGGGGGAAACAATGAGCAGTTCTTC.